This T cell receptor (beta chain) was documented in a study of shared clonotypes between healthy human individuals. This CDR3 is 14 amino acids long. With V trimmed by 2 bases and J by 2 bases, 3 bases remained unmatched. Germline assignment: CDR1 SGHTA and CDR2 FQGNSA. Assay used: immunoSEQ multiplex PCR; TCRdb lists only in-frame clones, some missing. The sample lists about 2.4 million clones, over 85% occurring once. The investigators split CD4+ cells into a CD45RA+ naive subset and a CD45RA-negative memory subset. As for this clone: Other nucleotide sequences in the sample specify the same CDR3.

This TCR derives from a man between 18 and 29 years old in good health. Some clones in this sample may be carry-over from other donors' samples. The rearrangement links TRBV7-2 to TRBJ2-7; 7 positions match TRBD1. The source material was naive CD4+ T cells from PBMCs. Documented subset: CD45RA+ positively selected. The CDR3 protein is CASSLRQGAYEQYF. The DNA of the CDR3 is TGTGCCAGCAGCTTAAGACAGGGAGCCTACGAGCAGTACTTC. The whole variable domain, remainder taken from reference TRBV7-2 and TRBJ2-7, is GAGVSQSPSNKVTEKGKDVELRCDPISGHTALYWYRQSLGQGLEFLIYFQGNSAPDKSGLPSDRFSAERTGGSVSTLTIQRTQQEDSAVYLCASSLRQGAYEQYFGPGTRLTVT.